One and the same sample provided the 5 T cell receptor beta chains below, sequenced in a study of PD-1 blockade in classical Hodgkin lymphoma. After autologous stem cell transplantation all patients relapsed, and prior brentuximab vedotin exposure differed between cohorts. Assay used: immunoSEQ multiplex PCR; TCRdb lists only in-frame clones, some missing. Altogether 25,000 to 35,000 clones are present, roughly 80% being singletons, with the ten largest covering 20% to 25%. The material was peripheral blood mononuclear cells (PBMCs), obtained before the second cycle of nivolumab. Receptor source: a human donor with classical Hodgkin lymphoma.

V usage is TRBV6-5 and J usage is TRBJ1-6; D remains ambiguous. CDR3 length equals 14 residues. Per the germline V gene, CDR1 is MNHEY and CDR2 is SVGAGI. The V end lost 2 bases, the J end lost 5 bases, and 7 bases lay between the germline ends. CDR3 bases: TGTGCCAGCAGTTACGTCCATGATAATTCACCCCTCCACTTT. It specifies CASSYVHDNSPLHF.

The chain links TRBV5-5 to TRBJ2-7, with D tentatively TRBD1 (5 bases). V was trimmed by 4 bases and J by 2 bases, leaving 10 bases between them. The CDR3 consists of 13 residues. CDR1 SGHKS and CDR2 YYEKEE come from the germline V gene (reference sequence). The CDR3: CASSITGPYEQYF. The CDR3 DNA is TGTGCCAGCAGCATCACAGGCCCCTACGAGCAGTACTTC.

This clone appeared a single time. V gene TRBV5-1 combines with J gene TRBJ2-7; 7 positions match TRBD1. The CDR3 is made up of 17 amino acids. Trimming at V came to 0 bases and at J to 0 bases, leaving 9 bases not matched to a gene. Germline V CDR1 and CDR2: SGHRS, YFSETQ. CDR3 in amino acids: CASSLAWTGPHSYEQYF. CDR3 coding DNA: TGCGCCAGCAGCTTGGCCTGGACAGGTCCCCACTCCTACGAGCAGTACTTC.

The J gene is TRBJ1-1, the V gene TRBV5-4; no clear D gene. Germline V gives CDR1 SGHNT, CDR2 YYREEE (reference sequence). The V end was cut by 2 bases, the J end by 0 bases, with 8 bases between. CDR3 length: 14 residues. The CDR3 nucleotides are TGTGCCAGCAGCTTCGGCAAAGTGAACACTGAAGCTTTCTTT. This translates into CASSFGKVNTEAFF.

This clone was seen more than once but under ten times. This chain links TRBV11-3 with TRBJ1-2; a weak D match, TRBD1 (5 bases). Germline loops: CDR1 SGHNT, CDR2 YENEEA. Trimming stripped 0 bases from V and 8 bases from J, with 7 bases between. The CDR3 length is 12 residues. The CDR3 reads CASSLDRVGYTF. The CDR3 DNA is TGTGCCAGCAGCTTAGACAGGGTCGGCTACACCTTC.